The clone carrying this T cell receptor beta chain was seen a handful of times. Its antigen is not identified. The CDR3 covers 14 residues. Germline CDR1 MGHRA, CDR2 YSYEKL. J was trimmed by 2 bases and V by 3 bases; bases with no gene match: 0. This specimen belongs to a study of cytomegalovirus exposure and HLA in healthy donors. Overall study results and limits: The study labeled 150 or so TCR beta chains cytomegalovirus-associated.

Primers included in the PCR were 60 Vbeta and 13 Jbeta primers. TCRdb's table, derived via immunoSEQ multiplex PCR, lists solely in-frame clones and lacks some. The top ten hold around a fifth of the sample, which has approximately 73,000 clones, over 70% seen once. This rearrangement joins TRBV4-1 to TRBJ2-7, with 11 bases fitting TRBD2. The source material was PBMCs. This TCR was sampled from a middle-aged woman in good health and CMV-seropositive. The CDR3 loop reads CASSHSGGAYEQYF. The DNA of the CDR3 is TGCGCCAGCAGCCATAGCGGGGGGGCCTACGAGCAGTACTTC.